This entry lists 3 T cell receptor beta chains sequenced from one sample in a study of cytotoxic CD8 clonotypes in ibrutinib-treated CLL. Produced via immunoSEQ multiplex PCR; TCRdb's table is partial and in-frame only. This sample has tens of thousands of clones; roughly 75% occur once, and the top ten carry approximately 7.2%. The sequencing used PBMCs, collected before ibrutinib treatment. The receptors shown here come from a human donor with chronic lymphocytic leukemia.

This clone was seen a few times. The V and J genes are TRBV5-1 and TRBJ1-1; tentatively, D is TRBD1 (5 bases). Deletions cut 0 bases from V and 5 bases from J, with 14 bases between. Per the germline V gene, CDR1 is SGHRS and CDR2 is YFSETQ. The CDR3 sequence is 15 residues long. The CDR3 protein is CASSLASGLGTEAFF. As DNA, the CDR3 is TGCGCCAGCAGCTTGGCCTCAGGGCTGGGAACTGAAGCTTTCTTT.

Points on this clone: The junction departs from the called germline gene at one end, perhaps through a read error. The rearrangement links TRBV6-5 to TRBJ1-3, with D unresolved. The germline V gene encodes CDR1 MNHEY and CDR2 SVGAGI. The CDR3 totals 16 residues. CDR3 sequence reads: CASNYDGRGSGNTIYF. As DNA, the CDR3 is TGTGCCAGCAATTACGACGGACGGGGTTCGGGAAACACCATATATTTT.

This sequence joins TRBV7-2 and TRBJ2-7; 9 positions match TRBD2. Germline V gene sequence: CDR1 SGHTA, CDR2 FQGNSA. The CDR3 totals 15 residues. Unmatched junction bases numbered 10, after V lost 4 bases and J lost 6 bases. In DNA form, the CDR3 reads TGTGCCAGCAGCTGGGCGGGGGGGCGAGTAAGCGAGCAGTACTTC. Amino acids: CASSWAGGRVSEQYF.